The 9 T cell receptor beta chains below come from one sample, sequenced in a study of T cell repertoires in cytomegalovirus infection. TCRdb ran MiXCR on the reads and lists one entry per CDR3 protein. Among about 400,000 distinct CDR3 sequences listed, over 15% were seen once. Source material: PBMCs. The source is a human donor in good health (CMV status not recorded). Some clones in this sample may be carry-over from other donors' samples.

The chain uses TRBV15 and TRBJ2-7; TRBD1 is a possible D gene (7 bases). Trimming pared 3 bases from V and 3 bases from J, leaving 9 bases between. The CDR3 length is 13 residues. CDR1 is LNHNV, CDR2 YYDKDF, per germline (reference sequence). As DNA, the CDR3 is TGTGCCACCAGCAGGCGGGACAGCTACGAGCAGTACTTC. Translated: CATSRRDSYEQYF.

This clonotype is labeled medium-sized. The chain recombines TRBV7-2 with TRBJ2-3; no firm D call. The CDR3 contains 12 residues. Trimming cost V 5 bases and J 4 bases, with 7 bases left between them. Germline V gene data show CDR1 as SGHTA and CDR2 as FQGNSA. DNA for the CDR3: TGTGCCAGCAGCCCACGCCCAGATACGCAGTATTTT. Encoded protein: CASSPRPDTQYF.

V usage is TRBV12-3 or TRBV12-4 and J usage is TRBJ2-2; 7 positions agree with TRBD2. Losses at the gene ends were 1 base for V and 4 bases for J; bases not matched to a gene: 6. The CDR3 is 16 residues long. The CDR3 sequence is CASSLGIGGSTGELFF. CDR3 sequence (DNA): TGTGCCAGCAGTTTAGGGATCGGGGGGTCCACCGGGGAGCTGTTTTTT.

The chain has TRBV27 and TRBJ2-7, with D perhaps TRBD1 (6 bases). This CDR3 is built from 13 residues. Germline V gene data show CDR1 as MNHEY and CDR2 as SMNVEV (reference sequence). V shed 8 bases and J shed 3 bases, with 14 bases lying between them. The DNA for the CDR3 is TGTGCCAGCGGGCCGGACAGTAACTACGAGCAGTACTTC. Its translation: CASGPDSNYEQYF.

The gene calls are TRBV20-1 and TRBJ1-3; D gene ambiguous. Germline values: CDR1 DFQATT, CDR2 SNEGSKA (reference sequence). CDR3 size: 17 residues. V gave up 3 bases and J gave up 4 bases, with 22 bases separating them. The CDR3 spells CSARAIDGRPGGNTIYF. As DNA, the CDR3 is TGCAGTGCTAGGGCCATCGATGGGAGGCCGGGGGGAAACACCATATATTTT.

This clonotype was recorded many times. V is TRBV12-3 or TRBV12-4 and J is TRBJ2-5; 8 nucleotides align to TRBD2. This CDR3 has 14 amino acids. V lost 6 bases, J lost 2 bases, and 5 bases stayed unmatched. CDR3 in amino acids: CASRPGLAQETQYF. The CDR3 DNA reads as TGTGCCAGCAGACCCGGACTAGCTCAAGAGACCCAGTACTTC.

This clonotype was observed a handful of times. J is TRBJ1-6 and V is TRBV2; 8 bases align to TRBD1. Germline CDR1 SNHLY, CDR2 FYNNEI. Trimming cost V 4 bases and J 8 bases; bases outside gene matches: 4. This CDR3 is 14 amino acids long. The CDR3 DNA sequence: TGTGCCAGCAGTGCGGAGACAGGGGATTCACCCCTCCACTTT. Translated, it gives CASSAETGDSPLHF.

This clonotype was counted only a few times. The chain links TRBV28 to TRBJ2-5, with 7 nucleotides matching TRBD1. The CDR3 is 15 residues long. Trimming took 6 bases from V and 1 from J; bases not matched to a gene: 8. CDR1 and CDR2 (germline): MDHEN, SYDVKM. The CDR3 loop reads CASSLRTGLQETQYF. Here the CDR3 DNA reads TGTGCCAGCAGCTTGAGGACAGGACTCCAAGAGACCCAGTACTTC.

The chain links TRBV6-5 to TRBJ1-2; tentative D call: TRBD1 (5 bases). The germline V gene has CDR1 MNHEY and CDR2 SVGAGI. V lost 7 bases and J lost 8, with 17 bases in between. The CDR3 covers 13 residues. CDR3 in amino acids: CASTRGRGRGYTF. CDR3 DNA sequence: TGTGCCAGCACCCGGGGGAGGGGCAGAGGCTACACCTTC.